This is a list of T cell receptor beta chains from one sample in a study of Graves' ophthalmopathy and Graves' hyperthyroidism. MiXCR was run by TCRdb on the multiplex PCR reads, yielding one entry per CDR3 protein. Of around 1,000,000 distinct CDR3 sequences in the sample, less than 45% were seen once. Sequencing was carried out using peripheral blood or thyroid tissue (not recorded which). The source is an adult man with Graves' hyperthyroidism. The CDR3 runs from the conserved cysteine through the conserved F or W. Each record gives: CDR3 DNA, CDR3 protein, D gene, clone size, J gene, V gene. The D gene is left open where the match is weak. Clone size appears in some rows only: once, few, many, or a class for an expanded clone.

TGCAGCGCCGAAGTTTGGAACTATGGCTACACCTTC	CSAEVWNYGYTF	-	-	TRBJ1-2	TRBV29-1
TGTGCCACCTCCGACAGGGCGAGTAATTCACCCCTCCACTTT	CATSDRASNSPLHF	TRBD1	many	TRBJ1-6	TRBV6-6
TGTGCCAGCAGTACTTGGCGGGAGCGGCACTCTGTGCAGTACTTC	CASSTWRERHSVQYF	TRBD2	few	TRBJ2-7	TRBV7-9
TGTGCCAGCAGCCAAGATACAGTCTTTTTCCCCCTCCACTTT	CASSQDTVFFPLHF	-	few	TRBJ1-6	TRBV3-1
TGTGCCAGCAGTTTATCCCCCGCGACAGCACCACGAGACGAGCAGTACTTC	CASSLSPATAPRDEQYF	-	once	TRBJ2-7	TRBV10-3
TGCAGTGCCTGCCTGGCCGCCCGAGGGGAGACCCAGTACTTC	CSACLAARGETQYF	-	few	TRBJ2-5	TRBV20-1
TGTGCCAGCAGCGTAACACAGGGGCGCAATCAGCCCCAGCATTTT	CASSVTQGRNQPQHF	TRBD1	-	TRBJ1-5	TRBV7-9
TGTGCCAGCACCCGGACCGACACAGGGGAGCTGTTTTTT	CASTRTDTGELFF	-	many	TRBJ2-2	TRBV9
TGCAGTGCTACGCCATACAGTACCTACGAGCAGTACTTC	CSATPYSTYEQYF	-	-	TRBJ2-7	TRBV20-1
TGTGCCAGCGAGGGACAGACGTACGAGCAGTACTTC	CASEGQTYEQYF	TRBD1	many	TRBJ2-7	TRBV5-6
TGCAGTGCTACCGGGACAGGCGGGGTGTATTCACCCCTCCACTTT	CSATGTGGVYSPLHF	TRBD1	-	TRBJ1-6	TRBV20-1
TGTGCCATCAGTGAGTCTGCCGAGGCGAAGTACGAGCAGTACTTC	CAISESAEAKYEQYF	-	many	TRBJ2-7	TRBV10-3
TGTGCCATCAGGGATAGTTTTGTAAGGCGATCCGGGGCCAACGTCCTGACTTTC	CAIRDSFVRRSGANVLTF	-	many	TRBJ2-6	TRBV10-3
TGTGCCATCAGTGACTCTCGGGGTAGCAATCAGCCCCAGCATTTT	CAISDSRGSNQPQHF	-	many	TRBJ1-5	TRBV10-3
TGTGCCAGCAGCCCCTCAGGACCGAACACTGAAGCTTTCTTT	CASSPSGPNTEAFF	-	many	TRBJ1-1	TRBV7-2
TGTGCCAGCAGCTTAAGCGACGGTCATTCACCCCTCCACTTT	CASSLSDGHSPLHF	-	many	TRBJ1-6	TRBV7-3
TGTGCCAGCAGTCATCCAATGAACACTGAAGCTTTCTTT	CASSHPMNTEAFF	-	few	TRBJ1-1	TRBV2
TGCAGCGCTAGGGACAGGGGGATCTACGAGCAGTACTTC	CSARDRGIYEQYF	TRBD1	-	TRBJ2-7	TRBV29-1
TGCAGTGCTACCCGTCGGGACACCGCCTACGAGCAGTACTTC	CSATRRDTAYEQYF	-	many	TRBJ2-7	TRBV20-1
TGTGCCAGCAGCTTAGAGGGCGGGAAGAACACTGAAGCTTTCTTT	CASSLEGGKNTEAFF	-	many	TRBJ1-1	TRBV11-2
TGTGCCAGCAGCCCATCCGGCCACGATAACTATGGCTACACCTTC	CASSPSGHDNYGYTF	-	-	TRBJ1-2	TRBV7-2
TGCAGTGCTAGAGATCCCGGTGGCGCACCTTCCTACGAGCAGTACTTC	CSARDPGGAPSYEQYF	-	many	TRBJ2-7	TRBV20-1
TGCGCCAGCAGCCCCAACTACAGGGAGACTGAAGCTTTCTTT	CASSPNYRETEAFF	-	many	TRBJ1-1	TRBV5-1
TGTGCCAGCAGTTATAGTCAGTTGGCCGAGCAGTACTTC	CASSYSQLAEQYF	-	-	TRBJ2-7	TRBV6-2/TRBV6-3
TGTGCCATCAGCCCTGGCGCAGATACGCAGTATTTT	CAISPGADTQYF	-	many	TRBJ2-3	TRBV10-3
TGCAGCGTAGGCTCCGGGACAGGGAATGAGCAGTTCTTC	CSVGSGTGNEQFF	TRBD1	-	TRBJ2-1	TRBV29-1
TGTGCCAGCAGTGACCGGTATGGCGGGGCGGAGACCCAGTACTTC	CASSDRYGGAETQYF	-	-	TRBJ2-5	TRBV25-1
TGTGCCAGCAGCAGCCCGGGACAGGGGGTTAACGAGCGTCCTGTTCCGGATACGCAGTATTTT	CASSSPGQGVNERPVPDTQYF	TRBD1	-	TRBJ2-3	TRBV2
TGTGCCAGCAGTGGGAGCGGGGGGGCAGGGGAGTTGACCCAGTACTTC	CASSGSGGAGELTQYF	TRBD2	-	TRBJ2-5	TRBV2
TGCAGTGCTACCCTACAGGGGGGCATGAACACTGAAGCTTTCTTT	CSATLQGGMNTEAFF	TRBD1	-	TRBJ1-1	TRBV20-1
TGCAGTGCTAGAGTTCGGCTGATGGGCGAGCAGTACTTC	CSARVRLMGEQYF	-	few	TRBJ2-7	TRBV20-1
TGCGCCAGCAGCTTGCCGAGGGATGACGACACCGGGGAGCTGTTTTTT	CASSLPRDDDTGELFF	-	-	TRBJ2-2	TRBV5-1
TGTGCCAGCAGCCGGGACATTAGCAATCAGCCCCAGCATTTT	CASSRDISNQPQHF	-	few	TRBJ1-5	TRBV9
TGTGCCAGCAGCACGATGCTAGAGACCCAGTACTTC	CASSTMLETQYF	-	-	TRBJ2-5	TRBV11-2
TGCAGCGTTGACAGCGGGAACACCGGGGAGCTGTTTTTT	CSVDSGNTGELFF	-	many	TRBJ2-2	TRBV29-1
TGTGCCAGCATGAGGGGCAGTCAAGAGACCCAGTACTTC	CASMRGSQETQYF	-	once	TRBJ2-5	TRBV11-2
TGTGCCAGCAGCTTAGGGACCGCCCGAATAGGACCCCTCCACTTT	CASSLGTARIGPLHF	-	-	TRBJ1-6	TRBV7-2
TGTGCCAGCAGTTCCTCCGGTCTCGGGTACCCGAACACTGAAGCTTTCTTT	CASSSSGLGYPNTEAFF	-	-	TRBJ1-1	TRBV12-3/TRBV12-4
TGTGCCAGCAGCTACCAAGGACACTTAGGGCTCGAGCAGTACTTC	CASSYQGHLGLEQYF	-	-	TRBJ2-7	TRBV7-2
TGTGCCACCTGGGACTGGAACGGCACCAGGGAGCTGTTTTTT	CATWDWNGTRELFF	-	-	TRBJ2-2	TRBV24-1
TGTGCCAGCAGAGCCTCAGACAGATATAATTCACCCCTCCACTTT	CASRASDRYNSPLHF	-	-	TRBJ1-6	TRBV19